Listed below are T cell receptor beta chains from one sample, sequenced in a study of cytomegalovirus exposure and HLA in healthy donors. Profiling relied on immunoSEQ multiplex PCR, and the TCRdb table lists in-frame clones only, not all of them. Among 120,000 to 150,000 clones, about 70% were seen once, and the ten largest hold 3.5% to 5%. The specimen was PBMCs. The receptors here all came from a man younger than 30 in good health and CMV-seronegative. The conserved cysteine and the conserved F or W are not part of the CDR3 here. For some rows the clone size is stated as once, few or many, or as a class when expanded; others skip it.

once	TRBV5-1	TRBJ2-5	ASSHRPPRGETQY
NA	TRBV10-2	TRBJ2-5	ASSEGGTSGGAGETQY
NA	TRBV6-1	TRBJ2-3	ASKADRGRADTQY
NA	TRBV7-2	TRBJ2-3	ASSLAGGRAGDTQY
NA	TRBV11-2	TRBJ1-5	ASSLDTPGNQPQH
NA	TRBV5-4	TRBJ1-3	ASSSFRPGTGAGGNTIY
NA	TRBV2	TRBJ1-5	ASSEPGGSNQPQH
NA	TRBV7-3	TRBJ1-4	ASSLTGVVGEKLF
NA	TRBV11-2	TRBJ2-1	ASSSWTGVPRRGNEQF
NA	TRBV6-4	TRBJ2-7	APGWTDILLSYEQY
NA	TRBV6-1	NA	ASSARTSGGGVYEQY
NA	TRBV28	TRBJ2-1	ASLTGLLAYNEQF
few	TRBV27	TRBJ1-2	ASSLYHRANYGYT
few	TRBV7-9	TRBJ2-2	ASSPTGTLSTGELF
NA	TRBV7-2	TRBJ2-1	ASSLGAYNNEQF
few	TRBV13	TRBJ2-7	ASSRKPGQWSSYEQY
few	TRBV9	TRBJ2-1	ASSVGAGGYNEQF
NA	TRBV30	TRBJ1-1	AWKLGDRGKTEAF
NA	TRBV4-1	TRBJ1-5	ASSTGDRGPYQPQH
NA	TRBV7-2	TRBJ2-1	ASSLGVGYNEQF
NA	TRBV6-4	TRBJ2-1	ASSPTSGTPYNEQF
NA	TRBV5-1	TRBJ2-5	ASSSLGQIRETQY
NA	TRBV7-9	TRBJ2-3	ASSLDSSTDTQY
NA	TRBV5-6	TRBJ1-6	ASSLLAGQGSSYNSPLH
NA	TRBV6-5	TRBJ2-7	ASSYRQGETYEQY
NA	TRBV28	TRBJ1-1	ASRHSREAF
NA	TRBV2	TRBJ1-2	ASSEAPGYYGYT
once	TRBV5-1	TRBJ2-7	ASATVPYEQY
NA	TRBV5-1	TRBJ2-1	ASSLGLAGASSYNERF
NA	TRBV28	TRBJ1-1	ASSLRTANTEAF